The entry that follows covers one T cell receptor beta chain sequence. It has no known antigen specificity. Qualities for individual bases were not recorded, and no much larger clone is one base off. At the junction V is shortened by 0 bases and J by 4 bases, with 9 bases in between. Reading from cysteine to phenylalanine, the CDR3 counts 14 amino acids. The kept DNA is CDR3 alone, 42 bases in frame from the first base. The germline V gene yields LGHNT for CDR1 and FRNRAP for CDR2. TCRbeta CDR3 regions were amplified from genomic DNA by means of the immunoSEQ Assay, a bias-controlled multiplex PCR. The study's processing was this. Within the assay, amplification of reference gene primers was used to estimate how many nucleated cells each sample contained. Sequence reads were collapsed and filtered to measure the absolute abundance of every unique TCRbeta CDR3 rearrangement. For each sample, productive Simpson clonality was calculated by taking the square root of Simpson's diversity index across productive rearrangements. In its TCRdb copy, this immuneACCESS table keeps in-frame sequences only and misses some clones. Where compared with another copy, unresolved V genes explain less than half of these, and the others have no known cause. The V and J calls and the clone size are those of that table, but D and trimming were determined from the DNA. The sample table records 150,000 to 250,000 clones; roughly 94% of these occur just once. The ten largest make up roughly 0.7% of the sample.

One collaborating source in Seattle enrolled patients while the patients were actively infected and followed the patients over time throughout the course of disease. Whole blood was collected in K2EDTA tubes by collaborating institutions according to the institutions' own protocols. For TCRbeta analysis, collaborator samples were shipped as frozen whole blood, as isolated PBMCs, or as DNA extracted from either sample type. The data stem from a study of blood T cell repertoires in COVID-19 (dated by TCRdb to 2018 to 2020). Notes on the research overall: Samples from collaborators originated in the United States, Italy and Spain and spanned both the acute and convalescent phases of COVID-19. The prospective study material was composed of cDNA or gDNA derived from T cells, B-cell-depleted T cells, or PBMCs. The dataset comprised deeply sampled blood TCRbeta repertoires from subjects exposed to, actively infected with, or recovered from COVID-19. The repertoires were released in a freely available public database meant as a resource for research on the immune response to SARS-CoV-2. Samples were obtained from the ongoing ImmuneRACE study (first 160 participants) and from 1,254 subjects provided by 6 global collaborators. Sample metadata almost always included a de-identified subject ID, COVID-19 status, age in years and sex. HLA class I and class II types, where available, came from metadata supplied by the sample provider rather than from assay-based typing. Results and caveats for the whole study, not just this receptor: The amount of clinical and demographic metadata varied by source and participant and was provided uncurated.

The chain was built from TRBV12-5 and TRBJ1-1, with the D gene uncertain. The sequencing input was peripheral blood. The receptor's source is a man aged 30-40 years with COVID-19, enrolled during active disease. The CDR3 reads as follows: CASGLVPEGTEAFF. The DNA reads TGTGCTAGTGGTTTGGTCCCGGAGGGCACTGAAGCTTTCTTT.